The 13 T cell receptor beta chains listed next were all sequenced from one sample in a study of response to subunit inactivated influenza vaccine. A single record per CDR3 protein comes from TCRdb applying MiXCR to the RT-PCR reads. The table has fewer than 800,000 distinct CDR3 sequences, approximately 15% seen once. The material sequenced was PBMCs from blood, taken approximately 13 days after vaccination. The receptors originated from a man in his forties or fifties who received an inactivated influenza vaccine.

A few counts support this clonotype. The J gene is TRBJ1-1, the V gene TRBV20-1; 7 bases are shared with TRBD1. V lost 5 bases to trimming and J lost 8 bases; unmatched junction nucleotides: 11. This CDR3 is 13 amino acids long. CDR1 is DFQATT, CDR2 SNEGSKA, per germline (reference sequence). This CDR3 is CSASRDSSVEAFF. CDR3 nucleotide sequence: TGCAGTGCTTCCCGGGACAGCTCAGTGGAAGCTTTCTTT.

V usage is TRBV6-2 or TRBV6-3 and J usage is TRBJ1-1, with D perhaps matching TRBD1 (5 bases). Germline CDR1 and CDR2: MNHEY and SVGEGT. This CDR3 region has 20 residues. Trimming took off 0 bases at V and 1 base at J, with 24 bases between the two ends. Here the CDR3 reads CASSYSNRGGLLQGNTEAFF. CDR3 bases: TGTGCCAGCAGTTACTCGAATAGGGGTGGGTTACTCCAGGGGAACACTGAAGCTTTCTTT.

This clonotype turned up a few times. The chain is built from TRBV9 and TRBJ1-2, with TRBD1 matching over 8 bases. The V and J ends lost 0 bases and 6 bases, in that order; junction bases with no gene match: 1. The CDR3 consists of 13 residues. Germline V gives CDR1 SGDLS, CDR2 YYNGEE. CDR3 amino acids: CASSVDRGNGYTF. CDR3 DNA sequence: TGTGCCAGCAGCGTAGACAGGGGGAATGGCTACACCTTC.

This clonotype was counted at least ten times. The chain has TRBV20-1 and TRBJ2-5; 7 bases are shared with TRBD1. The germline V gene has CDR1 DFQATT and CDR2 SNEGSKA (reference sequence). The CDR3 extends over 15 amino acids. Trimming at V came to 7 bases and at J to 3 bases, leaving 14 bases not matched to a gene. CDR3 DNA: TGCAGTGTCCCAGATCCGGGACAGCTGGAAGAGACCCAGTACTTC. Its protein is CSVPDPGQLEETQYF.

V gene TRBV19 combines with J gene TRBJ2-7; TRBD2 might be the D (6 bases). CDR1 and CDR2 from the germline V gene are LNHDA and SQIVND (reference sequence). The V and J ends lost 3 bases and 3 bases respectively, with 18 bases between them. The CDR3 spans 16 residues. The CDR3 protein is CASSIRRGSGHYEQYF. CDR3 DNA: TGTGCCAGTAGTATCCGGCGAGGAAGCGGGCACTACGAGCAGTACTTC.

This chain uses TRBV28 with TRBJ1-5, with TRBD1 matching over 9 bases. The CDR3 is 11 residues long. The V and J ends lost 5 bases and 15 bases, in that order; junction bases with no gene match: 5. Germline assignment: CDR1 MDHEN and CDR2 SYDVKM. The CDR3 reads CASSGDREVHF. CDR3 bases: TGTGCCAGCAGTGGGGACAGGGAGGTGCATTTT.

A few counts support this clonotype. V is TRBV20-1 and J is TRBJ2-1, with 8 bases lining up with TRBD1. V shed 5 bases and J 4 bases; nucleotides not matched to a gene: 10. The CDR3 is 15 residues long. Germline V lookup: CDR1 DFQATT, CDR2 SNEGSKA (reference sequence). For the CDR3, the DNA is TGCAGTGCTCCGAGCAGGGGGCGCGTTTACAATGAGCAGTTCTTC. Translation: CSAPSRGRVYNEQFF.

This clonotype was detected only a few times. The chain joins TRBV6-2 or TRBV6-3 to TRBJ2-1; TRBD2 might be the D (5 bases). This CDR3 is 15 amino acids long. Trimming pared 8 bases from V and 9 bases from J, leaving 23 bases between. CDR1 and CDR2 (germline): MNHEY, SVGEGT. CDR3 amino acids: CASGRSTTRVTEQFF. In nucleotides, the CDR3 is TGTGCCAGCGGCCGATCCACCACGAGGGTCACTGAGCAGTTCTTC.

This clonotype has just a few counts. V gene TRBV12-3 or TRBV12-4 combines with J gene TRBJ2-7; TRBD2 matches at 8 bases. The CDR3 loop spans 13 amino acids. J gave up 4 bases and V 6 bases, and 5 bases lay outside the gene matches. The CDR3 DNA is TGTGCCAGCAGCGGACTAGCAAAGTACGAGCAGTACTTC. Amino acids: CASSGLAKYEQYF.

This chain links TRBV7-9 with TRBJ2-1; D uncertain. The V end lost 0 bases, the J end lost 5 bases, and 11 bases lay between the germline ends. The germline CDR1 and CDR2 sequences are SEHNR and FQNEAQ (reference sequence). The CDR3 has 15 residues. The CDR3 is CASSLAASADNEQFF. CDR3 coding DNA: TGTGCCAGCAGCTTAGCAGCTTCGGCAGACAATGAGCAGTTCTTC.

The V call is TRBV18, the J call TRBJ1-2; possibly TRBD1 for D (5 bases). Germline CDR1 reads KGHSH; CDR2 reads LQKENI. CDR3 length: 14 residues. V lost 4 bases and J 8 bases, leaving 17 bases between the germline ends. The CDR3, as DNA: TGTGCCAGCTCACTGGACATAAACCCATTAGGCTACACCTTC. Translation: CASSLDINPLGYTF.

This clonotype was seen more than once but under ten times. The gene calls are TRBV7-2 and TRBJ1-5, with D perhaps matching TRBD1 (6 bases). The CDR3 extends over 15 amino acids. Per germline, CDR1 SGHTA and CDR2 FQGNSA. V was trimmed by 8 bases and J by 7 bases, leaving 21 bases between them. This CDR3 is CASASQGSLNQPQHF. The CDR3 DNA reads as TGTGCCAGCGCGTCACAGGGTTCACTAAACCAGCCCCAGCATTTT.

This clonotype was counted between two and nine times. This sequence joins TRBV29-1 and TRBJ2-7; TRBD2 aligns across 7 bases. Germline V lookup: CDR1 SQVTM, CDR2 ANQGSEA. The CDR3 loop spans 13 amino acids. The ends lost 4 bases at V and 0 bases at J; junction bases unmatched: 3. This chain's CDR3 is CSVAGTISYEQYF. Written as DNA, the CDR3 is TGCAGCGTTGCCGGGACTATCTCCTACGAGCAGTACTTC.